A selection of T cell receptor beta chains follows, all from one sample in a study of vaccination and CD4 T cells after COVID-19. Each CDR3 protein is one row after TCRdb ran MiXCR on the PCR reads. Counted here are roughly 4,600 distinct CDR3 sequences, around a fifth occurring once; the ten biggest clones make up around a fifth. Their antigens remain unidentified. The material sequenced was CD4+ T cells from blood, cultured in vitro. These receptors were obtained from a human donor who had recovered from COVID-19. The CDR3 runs from the conserved cysteine through the conserved F or W. A D gene is named only where the DNA matches it firmly. Clone size is shown for a subset of rows, as once, few, many or a class of expanded clone.

v_gene: TRBV19; len: 14; j_gene: TRBJ1-1; d_gene: .; abundance: medium-sized; CDR3nt: TGTGCCAGTAGCAGAGGGACGCCTAACACTGAAGCTTTCTTT; CDR3aa: CASSRGTPNTEAFF
v_gene: TRBV12-3/TRBV12-4; len: 10; j_gene: TRBJ2-1; d_gene: .; abundance: .; CDR3nt: TGTGCCAGCAGCGTACGCGAGCAGTTCTTC; CDR3aa: CASSVREQFF
v_gene: TRBV6-2/TRBV6-3; len: 12; j_gene: TRBJ2-5; d_gene: .; abundance: few; CDR3nt: TGTGCCAGCAGCCCGGTGGAGGAGACCCAGTACTTC; CDR3aa: CASSPVEETQYF
v_gene: TRBV20-1; len: 17; j_gene: TRBJ2-5; d_gene: TRBD2; abundance: few; CDR3nt: TGCAGTGCTAGACCAGGGGAGGCGGGGGGCCACCAAGAGACCCAGTACTTC; CDR3aa: CSARPGEAGGHQETQYF
v_gene: TRBV20-1; len: 18; j_gene: TRBJ2-3; d_gene: TRBD2; abundance: .; CDR3nt: TGCAGTGCTAGATCGGTGTCTAGCGGGGGTACGTCCCCGGGTACGCAGTATTTT; CDR3aa: CSARSVSSGGTSPGTQYF
v_gene: TRBV6-1; len: 16; j_gene: TRBJ1-2; d_gene: .; abundance: .; CDR3nt: TGTGCCAGCAGCCCCAACAGAATAGACAGGAACTATGGCTACACCTTC; CDR3aa: CASSPNRIDRNYGYTF
v_gene: TRBV7-9; len: 14; j_gene: TRBJ1-1; d_gene: .; abundance: few; CDR3nt: TGTGCCAGCAGCTTGGAGAAGGAGAACACTGAAGCTTTCTTT; CDR3aa: CASSLEKENTEAFF
v_gene: TRBV20-1; len: 15; j_gene: TRBJ2-2; d_gene: TRBD1; abundance: large; CDR3nt: TGCAGTGCCAGGGGACAGGGGGCACTCACCGGGGAGCTGTTTTTT; CDR3aa: CSARGQGALTGELFF
v_gene: TRBV14; len: 14; j_gene: TRBJ1-2; d_gene: .; abundance: .; CDR3nt: TGTGCCAGCACCGGAGGGGGACTGGACTATGGCTACACCTTC; CDR3aa: CASTGGGLDYGYTF
v_gene: TRBV5-6; len: 16; j_gene: TRBJ1-2; d_gene: .; abundance: .; CDR3nt: TGTGCCAGCAGCTTGACGCCATTCCAGTACGACTATGGCTACACCTTC; CDR3aa: CASSLTPFQYDYGYTF
v_gene: TRBV7-2; len: 16; j_gene: TRBJ2-2; d_gene: TRBD2; abundance: few; CDR3nt: TGTGCCAGCAGCCCTTGGACTAGCGGGGGCCCACGTCAGCTGTTTTTT; CDR3aa: CASSPWTSGGPRQLFF
v_gene: TRBV6-1; len: 13; j_gene: TRBJ2-3; d_gene: TRBD1; abundance: few; CDR3nt: TGTGCCAGCGGACAGGGGCACACAGATACGCAGTATTTT; CDR3aa: CASGQGHTDTQYF
v_gene: TRBV11-2; len: 15; j_gene: TRBJ1-1; d_gene: .; abundance: .; CDR3nt: TGTGCCAGCAGCTTAAAGGTACAGACGAACACTGAAGCTTTCTTT; CDR3aa: CASSLKVQTNTEAFF
v_gene: TRBV5-3; len: 14; j_gene: TRBJ1-1; d_gene: .; abundance: .; CDR3nt: TGTGCCAGCAGCTACGGGACCCTTAACACTGAAGCTTTCTTT; CDR3aa: CASSYGTLNTEAFF
v_gene: TRBV5-6; len: 14; j_gene: TRBJ1-1; d_gene: .; abundance: medium-sized; CDR3nt: TGTGCCAGCAGCATGTCTGAAGGGGAAACTGAAGCTTTCTTT; CDR3aa: CASSMSEGETEAFF
v_gene: TRBV12-3/TRBV12-4; len: 14; j_gene: TRBJ1-2; d_gene: .; abundance: few; CDR3nt: TGTGCCAGCAGTTTCGGGGGGAGTGTCTATGGCTACACCTTC; CDR3aa: CASSFGGSVYGYTF
v_gene: TRBV20-1; len: 15; j_gene: TRBJ2-5; d_gene: TRBD2; abundance: .; CDR3nt: TGCAGTGCCCCTCGGGGACTAGCGGACCAAGAGACCCAGTACTTC; CDR3aa: CSAPRGLADQETQYF
v_gene: TRBV29-1; len: 13; j_gene: TRBJ2-7; d_gene: .; abundance: .; CDR3nt: TGCAGCGTACCCAACGCGGGGCGGACCGAGCAGTACTTC; CDR3aa: CSVPNAGRTEQYF
v_gene: TRBV6-1; len: 18; j_gene: TRBJ1-3; d_gene: .; abundance: .; CDR3nt: TGTGCCAGCAGTGAATCCTTGCTGGGCAGCGCGTCTGGAAACACCATATATTTT; CDR3aa: CASSESLLGSASGNTIYF
v_gene: TRBV3-1; len: 14; j_gene: TRBJ2-1; d_gene: TRBD2; abundance: .; CDR3nt: TGTGCCAGCAGCCAAGGGACTAGCATGAATGAGCAGTTCTTC; CDR3aa: CASSQGTSMNEQFF
v_gene: TRBV28; len: 14; j_gene: TRBJ2-7; d_gene: .; abundance: .; CDR3nt: TGTGCCAGCAAGAATGGACCGGGACCCACGAAGCAGTACTTC; CDR3aa: CASKNGPGPTKQYF
v_gene: TRBV14; len: 15; j_gene: TRBJ1-6; d_gene: .; abundance: .; CDR3nt: TGTGCCAGCAGCCAAGTATTAGGTTGGAATTCACCCCTCCACTTT; CDR3aa: CASSQVLGWNSPLHF
v_gene: TRBV7-2; len: 15; j_gene: TRBJ1-1; d_gene: .; abundance: few; CDR3nt: TGTGCCAGCAGCACCGAGGGGCAACCGAACACTGAAGCTTTCTTT; CDR3aa: CASSTEGQPNTEAFF
v_gene: TRBV20-1; len: 15; j_gene: TRBJ2-3; d_gene: TRBD2; abundance: medium-sized; CDR3nt: TGCAGTGCTAGAACCCCAGCGGGGGGGCAGGATACGCAGTATTTT; CDR3aa: CSARTPAGGQDTQYF
v_gene: TRBV20-1; len: 13; j_gene: TRBJ1-1; d_gene: .; abundance: medium-sized; CDR3nt: TGCAGTGCTACTGGACAGTTGAACACTGAAGCTTTCTTT; CDR3aa: CSATGQLNTEAFF
v_gene: TRBV5-1; len: 13; j_gene: TRBJ1-1; d_gene: .; abundance: .; CDR3nt: TGCGCCAGCAGCCGGGGGGGGAGGTCTGAAGCTTTCTTT; CDR3aa: CASSRGGRSEAFF
v_gene: TRBV6-5; len: 17; j_gene: TRBJ2-3; d_gene: TRBD2; abundance: .; CDR3nt: TGTGCCAGCAGTTACTCGGGTCTAGCGGGGACCACAGATACGCAGTATTTT; CDR3aa: CASSYSGLAGTTDTQYF
v_gene: TRBV21-1; len: 16; j_gene: TRBJ1-5; d_gene: .; abundance: medium-sized; CDR3nt: TGTGCCAGCAGCCCCGGAGAAGTCTATAGCAATCAGCCCCAGCATTTT; CDR3aa: CASSPGEVYSNQPQHF
v_gene: TRBV11-2; len: 12; j_gene: TRBJ2-7; d_gene: .; abundance: .; CDR3nt: TGTGCCAGCAGCTTATACGGCTACGAGCAGTACTTC; CDR3aa: CASSLYGYEQYF
v_gene: TRBV20-1; len: 11; j_gene: TRBJ2-3; d_gene: .; abundance: medium-sized; CDR3nt: TGCAGTCCGCAGGTCACAGATACGCAGTATTTT; CDR3aa: CSPQVTDTQYF
v_gene: TRBV21-1; len: 14; j_gene: TRBJ1-2; d_gene: .; abundance: large; CDR3nt: TGTGCCAGCAGCAAAGATCAAGGCCTTTATGGCTACACCTTC; CDR3aa: CASSKDQGLYGYTF
v_gene: TRBV3-1; len: 18; j_gene: TRBJ2-2; d_gene: TRBD1; abundance: .; CDR3nt: TGTGCCAGCAGTTACACTCACCCCGGGACAGGGGTCCCCGGGGAGCTGTTTTTT; CDR3aa: CASSYTHPGTGVPGELFF
v_gene: TRBV20-1; len: 14; j_gene: TRBJ1-1; d_gene: .; abundance: medium-sized; CDR3nt: TGCAGTGCTAGACGACAGGCAGGGAGCACTGAAGCTTTCTTT; CDR3aa: CSARRQAGSTEAFF
v_gene: TRBV10-2; len: 16; j_gene: TRBJ1-1; d_gene: TRBD1; abundance: few; CDR3nt: TGCGCCAGCAGACCACAGGGGCTGGTGGGAACCACTGAAGCTTTCTTT; CDR3aa: CASRPQGLVGTTEAFF
v_gene: TRBV15; len: 13; j_gene: TRBJ1-1; d_gene: .; abundance: medium-sized; CDR3nt: TGTGCCACCAGCAGAGATGTAGGCACTGAAGCTTTCTTT; CDR3aa: CATSRDVGTEAFF
v_gene: TRBV12-3/TRBV12-4; len: 14; j_gene: TRBJ2-7; d_gene: .; abundance: .; CDR3nt: TGTGCCAGCAGTCCCCTACTAAGCTCCTACGAGCAGTACTTC; CDR3aa: CASSPLLSSYEQYF
v_gene: TRBV5-1; len: 15; j_gene: TRBJ1-1; d_gene: .; abundance: few; CDR3nt: TGCGCCAGCAGCCCAGGACTCTATTTGAACACTGAAGCTTTCTTT; CDR3aa: CASSPGLYLNTEAFF
v_gene: TRBV14; len: 12; j_gene: TRBJ1-1; d_gene: .; abundance: .; CDR3nt: TGTGCCGTTCGCGGGCGCGGCACTGAAGCTTTCTTT; CDR3aa: CAVRGRGTEAFF
v_gene: TRBV7-9; len: 12; j_gene: TRBJ1-5; d_gene: .; abundance: few; CDR3nt: TGTGCCAGCAGCTTAGACGTTCAGCCCCAGCATTTT; CDR3aa: CASSLDVQPQHF
v_gene: TRBV5-1; len: 18; j_gene: TRBJ1-1; d_gene: .; abundance: few; CDR3nt: TGCGCCAGCAGCTTGGTCAGTACAGGCTACGTTGTGAACACTGAAGCTTTCTTT; CDR3aa: CASSLVSTGYVVNTEAFF
v_gene: TRBV12-3/TRBV12-4; len: 15; j_gene: TRBJ2-2; d_gene: .; abundance: .; CDR3nt: TGTGCCAGCAGTCCCCTAGCCCCGAACACCGGGGAGCTGTTTTTT; CDR3aa: CASSPLAPNTGELFF
v_gene: TRBV15; len: 18; j_gene: TRBJ2-2; d_gene: TRBD2; abundance: few; CDR3nt: TGTGCCACCAGCAGAGCCTTCTCTAGCGGGGGGAACACCGGGGAGCTGTTTTTT; CDR3aa: CATSRAFSSGGNTGELFF